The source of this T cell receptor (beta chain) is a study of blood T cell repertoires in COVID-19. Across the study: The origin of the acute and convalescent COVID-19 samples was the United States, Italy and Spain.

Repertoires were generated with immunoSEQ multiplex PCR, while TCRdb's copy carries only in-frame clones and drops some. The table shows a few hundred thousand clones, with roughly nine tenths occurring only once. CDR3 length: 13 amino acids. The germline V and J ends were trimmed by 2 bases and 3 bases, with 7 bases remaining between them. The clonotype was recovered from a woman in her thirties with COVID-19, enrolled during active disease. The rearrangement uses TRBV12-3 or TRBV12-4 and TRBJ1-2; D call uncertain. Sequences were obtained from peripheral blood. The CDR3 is CASSLYNDYGYTF. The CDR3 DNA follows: TGTGCCAGCAGTTTATACAATGACTATGGCTACACCTTC.